The 32 T cell receptor beta chains listed next were all sequenced from one sample in a study of blood T cells in healthy people across ages. The use of a sample-barcoded 5' primer and a J-beta primer mix characterized a second PCR of 7 to 11 cycles. Via MiXCR, TCRdb re-called the 5' RACE reads, giving one row per CDR3 protein. Of about 1.6 million distinct CDR3 sequences in the sample, roughly 32% were seen once. Sequenced input: blood. Receptor source: a woman under 40 in good health.

V is TRBV15 and J is TRBJ1-2; a possible D gene is TRBD1 (5 bases). The CDR3 consists of 12 residues. The V gene's germline CDR1 is LNHNV and CDR2 YYDKDF (reference sequence). Trimming removed 9 bases from V and 2 bases from J, with 10 bases in between. In DNA, the CDR3 is TGTGCCACACAGGAGCCAAACTATGGCTACACCTTC. It codes for CATQEPNYGYTF.

This clonotype was seen more than once but under ten times. A read error may produce the germline difference seen at one junction end. The chain combines TRBV27 with TRBJ2-6; a weak D match, TRBD1 (6 bases). In germline, CDR1 is MNHEY, CDR2 SMNVEV (reference sequence). This CDR3 spans 17 amino acids. CDR3 sequence (DNA): TGTGCCAGCAGTCCCGGACAGTTCTACTCTGGGGCCGACGTCCTGACTTTC. It yields the protein CASSPGQFYSGADVLTF.

This clonotype was observed a few times. The V and J genes are TRBV6-2 or TRBV6-3 and TRBJ2-3; TRBD2 agrees at 7 bases. J was trimmed by 6 bases and V by 7 bases; bases with no gene match: 19. Germline CDR1 MNHEY, CDR2 SVGEGT. This CDR3 spans 17 amino acids. In nucleotides, the CDR3 is TGTGCCAGCACCCCTGGGAGCGGGAACCTCTATTGGGATACGCAGTATTTT. Its protein product is CASTPGSGNLYWDTQYF.

The V and J genes are TRBV4-2 and TRBJ2-7; D remains unclear. V lost 0 bases and J lost 1, with 13 bases in between. Germline V gives CDR1 LGHNA, CDR2 YNFKEQ. The CDR3 covers 16 residues. The CDR3 bases are TGTGCCAGCAGCCAAGATCTCTCGCCTGATTCCTACGAGCAGTACTTC. Translated: CASSQDLSPDSYEQYF.

The V and J genes are TRBV30 and TRBJ1-2; TRBD1 is a possible D gene (6 bases). The CDR3 consists of 14 residues. Germline values: CDR1 GTSNPN, CDR2 SVGIG (reference sequence). V was clipped by 4 bases and J by 7 bases, with 19 bases between them. This CDR3 reads CAWKQGRLYGGYTF. The CDR3 coding sequence is TGTGCCTGGAAACAGGGAAGGTTGTACGGTGGCTACACCTTC.

The V call is TRBV7-3, the J call TRBJ2-2, with unresolved D. V lost 1 base and J 7 bases, leaving 4 bases between the germline ends. The CDR3 spans 12 residues. CDR1 SGHTA and CDR2 FQGTGA come from the germline V gene. As DNA, the CDR3 is TGTGCCAGCAGCTTAAGTCTCGGGGAGCTGTTTTTT. Residues: CASSLSLGELFF.

As regards this clonotype: Just one base apart from a much larger clone, this may be a read error. The CDR3 DNA follows: TGTACCAGCAGCCAAGTCCGCAGCCACGAGCAGTACTTC. This codes for CTSSQVRSHEQYF. The V gene is TRBV4-2, the J gene TRBJ2-7; D is ambiguous. The CDR3 totals 13 residues. The germline V gene encodes CDR1 LGHNA and CDR2 YNFKEQ.

The V and J genes are TRBV20-1 and TRBJ2-7; D may match TRBD1 or TRBD2 (5 bases each). Germline CDR1 and CDR2: DFQATT and SNEGSKA (reference sequence). The ends were cut back, 5 bases at V and 0 bases at J, with 11 bases in the middle. The CDR3 runs 13 residues. The CDR3 is CSALGTASYEQYF. CDR3 DNA: TGCAGTGCTCTCGGGACGGCCTCCTACGAGCAGTACTTC.

This rearrangement joins TRBV27 to TRBJ1-2; D unclear. The V gene's germline CDR1 is MNHEY and CDR2 SMNVEV (reference sequence). V was shortened by 10 bases and J by 8 bases, with 23 bases between the two germline ends. CDR3 length equals 14 residues. The CDR3 is CATKLGTNIRGYTF. CDR3 DNA sequence: TGTGCCACCAAGTTGGGCACAAATATTAGGGGCTACACCTTC.

About this clonotype: This sequence may be a read error, since a much larger clone differs from it by one base. This chain joins TRBV12-3 or TRBV12-4 and TRBJ2-5, with D perhaps TRBD1 (6 bases). The end of the DNA aligns better with TRBJ2-7, so the J call may be wrong. The CDR3 loop spans 15 amino acids. CDR3 loop: CASRLQGPSLFEQYF. The CDR3 coding sequence is TGTGCCAGCAGGCTACAGGGCCCTAGCCTATTCGAGCAGTACTTC.

The V call is TRBV21-1, the J call TRBJ2-7. TRBV21-1 is flagged as a pseudogene. The CDR3 has 12 residues. CDR3 DNA sequence: TGTGCCAGCAGCAAAGGGGCCTACGAGCAGTACTTC. Translated: CASSKGAYEQYF.

The rearrangement uses TRBV25-1 and TRBJ2-1; no firm D call. Germline V gene lookup returns CDR1 MGHDK and CDR2 SYGVNS. Between the trimmed V and J ends, which lost 9 bases and 0 bases, there was a span of 15 bases. This CDR3 region has 15 residues. CDR3 DNA: TGTGCCAGTTCGAACGACCAGAGCTCCTACAATGAGCAGTTCTTC. Encoded protein: CASSNDQSSYNEQFF. The complete variable domain, with remaining parts taken from reference TRBV25-1 and TRBJ2-1, reads EADIYQTPRYLVIGTGKKITLECSQTMGHDKMYWYQQDPGMELHLIHYSYGVNSTEKGDLSSESTVSRIRTEHFPLTLESARPSHTSQYLCASSNDQSSYNEQFFGPGTRLTVL.

This clonotype was counted at least ten times. The chain is built from TRBV2 and TRBJ2-2; 7 nucleotides align to TRBD1. Germline V gives CDR1 SNHLY, CDR2 FYNNEI. V lost 6 bases, J lost 3 bases, and 7 bases stayed unmatched. The CDR3 is 15 amino acids. CDR3 loop: CASSPTGQHTGELFF. The CDR3 bases are TGTGCCAGCAGCCCGACGGGACAGCACACCGGGGAGCTGTTTTTT.

This clonotype has more than one count but fewer than ten. V is TRBV15 and J is TRBJ2-4; TRBD2 might be the D (5 bases). The V end was cut by 6 bases, the J end by 0 bases, with 15 bases between. Germline V gives CDR1 LNHNV, CDR2 YYDKDF (reference sequence). This CDR3 comprises 16 residues. CDR3 residues: CATRPTKGVAKNIQYF. CDR3 coding DNA: TGTGCCACCAGGCCTACTAAGGGAGTAGCCAAAAACATTCAGTACTTC.

Worth noting for this clonotype: At one end the junction does not follow the germline gene, possibly because of a read error. The J gene is TRBJ1-5, the V gene TRBV11-2; TRBD1 might be the D (5 bases). CDR1 is SGHAT and CDR2 is FQNNGV in the germline V gene. There are 16 residues in the CDR3. CDR3 in amino acids: CAGSLKSGYSNQPQHF. In nucleotides, the CDR3 is TGTGCCGGCAGCTTAAAATCAGGGTATAGCAATCAGCCCCAGCATTTT.

V and J are TRBV6-5 and TRBJ2-1; perhaps TRBD2 as D (5 bases). The ends were cut back, 8 bases at V and 5 bases at J, with 13 bases in the middle. Germline V gene data show CDR1 as MNHEY and CDR2 as SVGAGI. The CDR3 covers 13 residues. The chain's CDR3 is CASAAGTHNEQFF. CDR3 nucleotides: TGTGCCAGCGCGGCGGGTACCCACAATGAGCAGTTCTTC.

This clonotype was picked up a small number of times. V and J are TRBV5-1 and TRBJ2-1, with D tentatively TRBD1 (5 bases). CDR1 and CDR2 (germline): SGHRS, YFSETQ. The CDR3 consists of 17 residues. Trimming took off 4 bases at V and 1 base at J, with 18 bases between the two ends. The CDR3 region has the DNA TGCGCCAGCAGCACGTCCCCTCTGACAGATTCCTACAATGAGCAGTTCTTC. It is translated as CASSTSPLTDSYNEQFF.

This clonotype occurred many times. The chain uses TRBV29-1 and TRBJ2-7, with a tentative D call TRBD2 (5 bases). Germline V lookup: CDR1 SQVTM, CDR2 ANQGSEA. The ends were cut back, 1 base at V and 6 bases at J, with 13 bases in the middle. The CDR3 contains 13 residues. In DNA, the CDR3 is TGCAGCGTTGAAGGGTCTAGCTTAGGCGAGCAGTACTTC. Protein sequence: CSVEGSSLGEQYF.

This clonotype was counted only a few times. The chain links TRBV11-2 to TRBJ2-7; TRBD2 aligns across 12 bases. This CDR3 has 15 residues. The germline V gene encodes CDR1 SGHAT and CDR2 FQNNGV. V shed 5 bases, J shed 3 bases, and the junction held 5 bases outside the gene matches. In nucleotides, the CDR3 is TGTGCCAGCAGCCGGACTAGCGGGATTAACTACGAGCAGTACTTC. Translated, it gives CASSRTSGINYEQYF. Full variable domain (remainder filled in from reference TRBV11-2 and TRBJ2-7): EAGVAQSPRYKIIEKRQSVAFWCNPISGHATLYWYQQILGQGPKLLIQFQNNGVVDDSQLPKDRFSAERLKGVDSTLKIQPAKLEDSAVYLCASSRTSGINYEQYFGPGTRLTVT.

This clonotype was found many times. The junction and the germline gene differ at one end; a read error may be behind it. V gene TRBV5-1 combines with J gene TRBJ2-1; weak D call: TRBD2 (6 bases). The germline V gene has CDR1 SGHRS and CDR2 YFSETQ. The length of the CDR3 is 15 residues. As DNA, the CDR3 is TGTGCCAGCAGCTTAATCGGGGGCTCCTACAATGAGCAGTTCTTC. This codes for CASSLIGGSYNEQFF.

The chain joins TRBV9 to TRBJ2-1; 10 bases fit TRBD2. Gene TRBJ2-7 matches the end of the DNA better, so the J call may be wrong. The CDR3 is 16 amino acids. Germline V CDR1 and CDR2: SGDLS, YYNGEE. In nucleotides, the CDR3 is TGTGCCAGCAGCCCACGACTAGCGGGCTTATACAATGAGCAGTACTTC. Its translation: CASSPRLAGLYNEQYF.

The chain carries TRBV7-8 and TRBJ2-3, with 8 bases matching TRBD2. The germline V gene has CDR1 SGHVS and CDR2 FQNEAQ. V shed 3 bases and J 6 bases; nucleotides not matched to a gene: 8. CDR3 size: 15 residues. The CDR3 loop is CASSLNSGTGDTQYF. Here the CDR3 DNA reads TGTGCCAGCAGCTTGAATAGCGGGACTGGGGATACGCAGTATTTT.

The chain couples TRBV7-9 to TRBJ2-7; D unresolved. Germline CDR1 SEHNR, CDR2 FQNEAQ (reference sequence). The CDR3 has 14 amino acids. Trimming cost V 4 bases and J 5 bases, with 15 bases left between them. CDR3 DNA: TGTGCCAGCAGCTCAGTTTCTCACAAGGACGAGCAGTACTTC. Its protein product is CASSSVSHKDEQYF.

The DNA of the CDR3 is TGTGCCACCAGCAGAGACCTATCAAGAGGGTTCTCCGCCGGGGAGCTGTTTTTT. It encodes CATSRDLSRGFSAGELFF. This chain links TRBV15 with TRBJ2-2, with a tentative D call TRBD2 (5 bases). The ends were cut back, 0 bases at V and 6 bases at J, with 20 bases in the middle. This CDR3 has 18 residues. Germline V lookup: CDR1 LNHNV, CDR2 YYDKDF (reference sequence).

The chain has TRBV20-1 and TRBJ2-3; D is uncertain. Germline V CDR1 and CDR2: DFQATT, SNEGSKA (reference sequence). Trimming pared 8 bases from V and 0 bases from J, leaving 15 bases between. The CDR3 contains 14 residues. In DNA, the CDR3 is TGCAGTCCCCAAAGTTTAACTAGCACAGATACGCAGTATTTT. The encoded protein is CSPQSLTSTDTQYF.

Many counts were recorded for this clonotype. The chain carries TRBV5-1 and TRBJ2-7; TRBD2 matches 9 bases. The CDR3 is 15 residues long. Germline V lookup: CDR1 SGHRS, CDR2 YFSETQ. The V gene end was trimmed by 0 bases and the J gene end by 2 bases; junction bases not matched to a gene: 3. CDR3 amino acids: CASSLVTSGAYEQYF. DNA of the CDR3: TGCGCCAGCAGCTTGGTGACTAGCGGCGCCTACGAGCAGTACTTC.

This clonotype was counted many times. The chain has TRBV9 and TRBJ2-3; no firm D call. Trimming took off 5 bases at V and 1 base at J, with 11 bases between the two ends. Germline-derived CDR1 and CDR2 are SGDLS and YYNGEE. This CDR3 region has 14 residues. CDR3 residues: CASSPLRGTDTQYF. For the CDR3, the DNA is TGTGCCAGCAGTCCCCTAAGGGGCACAGATACGCAGTATTTT.

This chain uses TRBV28 with TRBJ2-6; D ambiguous. In germline, CDR1 is MDHEN, CDR2 SYDVKM. The V and J ends lost 1 base and 4 bases respectively, with 11 bases between them. The CDR3 runs 16 residues. CDR3 sequence reads: CASSLSLWAGANVLTF. The CDR3 DNA follows: TGTGCCAGCAGTTTATCACTCTGGGCCGGGGCCAACGTCCTGACTTTC. The full variable domain, rest sourced from reference TRBV28 and TRBJ2-6, is DVKVTQSSRYLVKRTGEKVFLECVQDMDHENMFWYRQDPGLGLRLIYFSYDVKMKEKGDIPEGYSVSREKKERFSLILESASTNQTSMYLCASSLSLWAGANVLTFGAGSRLTVL.

This CDR3 is CASIAPGGYEQYF. The CDR3 region has the DNA TGTGCCAGCATAGCACCGGGGGGTTACGAGCAGTACTTC. The chain uses TRBV6-5 and TRBJ2-7; 7 nucleotides align to TRBD2. From germline, CDR1 is MNHEY and CDR2 SVGAGI. The CDR3 loop spans 13 amino acids. J was trimmed by 4 bases and V by 7 bases; bases with no gene match: 7.

This clonotype was seen ten or more times. V and J are TRBV5-6 and TRBJ2-3; perhaps TRBD2 as D (6 bases). The germline gives CDR1 SGHDT, CDR2 YYEEEE. Trimming stripped 1 base from V and 0 bases from J, with 18 bases between. CDR3 length: 18 amino acids. The chain's CDR3 is CASSLFAGQLYSTDTQYF. CDR3 coding DNA: TGTGCCAGCAGCTTGTTTGCGGGGCAACTTTATAGCACAGATACGCAGTATTTT. Supplemented by reference TRBV5-6 and TRBJ2-3, the full variable domain reads DAGVTQSPTHLIKTRGQQVTLRCSPKSGHDTVSWYQQALGQGPQFIFQYYEEEERQRGNFPDRFSGHQFPNYSSELNVNALLLGDSALYLCASSLFAGQLYSTDTQYFGPGTRLTVL.

This clonotype was seen a few times. The chain couples TRBV9 to TRBJ2-1; D unclear. V gave up 2 bases and J gave up 5 bases, with 5 bases separating them. The CDR3 has 12 residues. CDR1 and CDR2 (germline): SGDLS, YYNGEE. The CDR3 sequence: CASSVNHNEQFF. In nucleotides, the CDR3 is TGTGCCAGCAGCGTCAATCACAATGAGCAGTTCTTC.

The V gene is TRBV4-2, the J gene TRBJ1-1; D may be TRBD1 (5 bases). CDR1 and CDR2 from the germline V gene are LGHNA and YNFKEQ. This CDR3 is 18 amino acids long. V was clipped by 2 bases and J by 0 bases, with 19 bases between them. The CDR3 spells CASSQITGPDPMNTEAFF. The CDR3 nucleotides are TGTGCCAGCAGCCAAATTACAGGTCCTGACCCCATGAACACTGAAGCTTTCTTT.